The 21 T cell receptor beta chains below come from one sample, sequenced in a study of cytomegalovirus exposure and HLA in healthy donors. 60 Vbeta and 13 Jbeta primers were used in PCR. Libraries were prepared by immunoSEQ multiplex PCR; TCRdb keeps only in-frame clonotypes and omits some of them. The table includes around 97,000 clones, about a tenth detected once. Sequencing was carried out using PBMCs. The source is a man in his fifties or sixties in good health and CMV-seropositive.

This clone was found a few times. The CDR3 here is CATSTETYEDTQYF. CDR3 sequence (DNA): TGTGCCACCAGCACCGAAACCTACGAAGATACGCAGTATTTT. J is TRBJ2-3 and V is TRBV15; D not resolved. This CDR3 region has 14 residues. The germline CDR1 and CDR2 sequences are LNHNV and YYDKDF (reference sequence). V was clipped by 4 bases and J by 5 bases, with 13 bases between them.

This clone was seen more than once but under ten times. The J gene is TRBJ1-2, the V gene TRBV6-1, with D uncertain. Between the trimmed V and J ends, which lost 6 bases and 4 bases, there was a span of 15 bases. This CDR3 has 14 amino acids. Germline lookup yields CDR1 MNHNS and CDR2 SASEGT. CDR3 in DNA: TGTGCCAGCAGCCAAAGACGGGAATCCTATGGCTACACCTTC. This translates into CASSQRRESYGYTF.

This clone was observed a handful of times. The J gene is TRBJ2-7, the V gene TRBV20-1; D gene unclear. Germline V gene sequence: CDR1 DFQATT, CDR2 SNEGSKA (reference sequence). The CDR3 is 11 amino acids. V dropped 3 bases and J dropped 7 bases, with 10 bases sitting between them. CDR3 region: CSASPGFEQYF. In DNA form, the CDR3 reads TGCAGTGCTAGTCCCGGGTTTGAGCAGTACTTC.

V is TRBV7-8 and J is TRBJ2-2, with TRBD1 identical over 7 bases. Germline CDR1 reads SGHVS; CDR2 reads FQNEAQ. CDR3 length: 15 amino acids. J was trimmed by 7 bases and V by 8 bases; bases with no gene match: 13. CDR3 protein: CASVPGQWKGGELFF. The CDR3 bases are TGTGCCAGCGTCCCGGGACAGTGGAAAGGCGGGGAGCTGTTTTTT.

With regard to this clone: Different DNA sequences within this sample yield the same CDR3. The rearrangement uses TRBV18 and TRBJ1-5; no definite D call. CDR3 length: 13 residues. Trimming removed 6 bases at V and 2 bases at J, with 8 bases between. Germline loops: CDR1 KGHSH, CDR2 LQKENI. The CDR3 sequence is CASSPGGNQPQHF. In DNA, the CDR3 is TGTGCCAGCTCCCCGGGAGGCAATCAGCCCCAGCATTTT.

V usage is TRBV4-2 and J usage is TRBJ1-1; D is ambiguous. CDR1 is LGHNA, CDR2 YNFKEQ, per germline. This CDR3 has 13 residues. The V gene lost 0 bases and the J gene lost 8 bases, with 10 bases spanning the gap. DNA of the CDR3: TGTGCCAGCAGCCAAGATCTAGTCCGCGAAGCTTTCTTT. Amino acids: CASSQDLVREAFF.

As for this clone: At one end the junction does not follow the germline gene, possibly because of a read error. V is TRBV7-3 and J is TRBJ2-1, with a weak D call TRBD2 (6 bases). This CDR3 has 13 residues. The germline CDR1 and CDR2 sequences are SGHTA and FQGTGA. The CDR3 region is CAGSPATSNEQFF. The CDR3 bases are TGTGCCGGCAGTCCCGCGACTAGCAATGAGCAGTTCTTC. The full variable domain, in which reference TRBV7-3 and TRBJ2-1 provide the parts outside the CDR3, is GAGVSQTPSNKVTEKGKYVELRCDPISGHTALYWYRQSLGQGPEFLIYFQGTGAADDSGLPNDRFFAVRPEGSVSTLKIQRTERGDSAVYLCAGSPATSNEQFFGPGTRLTVL.

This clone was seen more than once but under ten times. In DNA form, the CDR3 reads TGTGCCATCAGTGAATGGCAGGGGGCGAACGGGGAGCTGTTTTTT. Amino acid sequence: CAISEWQGANGELFF. The genes are TRBV10-3 and TRBJ2-2, with 8 bases lining up with TRBD1. V gave up 3 bases and J gave up 7 bases; unmatched junction bases: 7. CDR3 length: 15 residues. Germline V gives CDR1 ENHRY, CDR2 SYGVKD.

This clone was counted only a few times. The CDR3, as DNA: TGTGCCAGCAGCAGAGCGGGGAGCACAGATACGCAGTATTTT. Translating gives CASSRAGSTDTQYF. The gene calls are TRBV6-4 and TRBJ2-3, with TRBD2 matching over 7 bases. Looked up from germline, CDR1 is MRHNA and CDR2 is SNTAGT. V was clipped by 6 bases and J by 0 bases; unmatched bases: 3. The CDR3 contains 14 residues.

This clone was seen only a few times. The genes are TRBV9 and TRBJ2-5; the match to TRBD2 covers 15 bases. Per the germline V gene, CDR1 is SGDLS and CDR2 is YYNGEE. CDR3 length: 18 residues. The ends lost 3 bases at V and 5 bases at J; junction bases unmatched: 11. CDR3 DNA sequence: TGTGCCAGCAGCGAGCAAGGACTAGCGGGAGGGCTGAGGGAGACCCAGTACTTC. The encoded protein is CASSEQGLAGGLRETQYF.

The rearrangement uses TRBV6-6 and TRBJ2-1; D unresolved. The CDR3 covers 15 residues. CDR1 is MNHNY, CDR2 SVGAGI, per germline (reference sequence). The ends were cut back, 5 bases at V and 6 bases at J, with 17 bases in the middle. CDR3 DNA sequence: TGTGCCAGCAGTCAACTAAGTACTGCTCCCAATGAGCAGTTCTTC. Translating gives CASSQLSTAPNEQFF.

The CDR3 coding sequence is TGCGCCAGCAGCAACGGTGGGGCGAATAATTCACCCCTCCACTTT. It codes for CASSNGGANNSPLHF. The chain recombines TRBV5-1 with TRBJ1-6; D might be TRBD1 (5 bases). Germline CDR1 reads SGHRS; CDR2 reads YFSETQ. With 4 bases removed from V and 5 bases from J, the gap between germline ends came to 13 bases. This CDR3 is built from 15 residues.

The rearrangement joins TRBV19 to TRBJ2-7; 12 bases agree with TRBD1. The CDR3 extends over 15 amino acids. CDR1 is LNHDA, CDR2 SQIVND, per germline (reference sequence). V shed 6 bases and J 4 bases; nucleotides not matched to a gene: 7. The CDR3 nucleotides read TGTGCCAGTAGCGCGGGACAGGGGGCAACGTACGAGCAGTACTTC. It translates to CASSAGQGATYEQYF.

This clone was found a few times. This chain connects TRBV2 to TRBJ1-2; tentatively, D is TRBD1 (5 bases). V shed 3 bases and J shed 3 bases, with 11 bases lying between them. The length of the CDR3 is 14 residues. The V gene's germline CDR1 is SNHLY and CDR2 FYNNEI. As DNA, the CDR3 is TGTGCCAGCAGTGAGGAGGGGTCGCACTATGGCTACACCTTC. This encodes CASSEEGSHYGYTF.

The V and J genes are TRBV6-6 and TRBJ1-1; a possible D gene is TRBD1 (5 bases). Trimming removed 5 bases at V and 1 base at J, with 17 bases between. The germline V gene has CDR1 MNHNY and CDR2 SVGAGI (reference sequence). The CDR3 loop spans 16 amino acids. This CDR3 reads CASSLSWGGSNTEAFF. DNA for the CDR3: TGTGCCAGCAGTCTCTCTTGGGGGGGGTCGAACACTGAAGCTTTCTTT.

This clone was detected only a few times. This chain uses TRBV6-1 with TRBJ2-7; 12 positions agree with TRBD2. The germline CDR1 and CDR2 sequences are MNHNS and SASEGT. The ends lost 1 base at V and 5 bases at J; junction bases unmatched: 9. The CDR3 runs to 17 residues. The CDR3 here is CASSEGASGRGTHEQYF. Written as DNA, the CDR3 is TGTGCCAGCAGTGAAGGCGCTAGCGGGAGGGGCACCCACGAGCAGTACTTC.

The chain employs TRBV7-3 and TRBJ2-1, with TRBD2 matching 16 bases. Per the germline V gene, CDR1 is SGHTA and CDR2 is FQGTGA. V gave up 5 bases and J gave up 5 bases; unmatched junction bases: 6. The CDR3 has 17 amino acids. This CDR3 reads CASSPLGLAGGNNEQFF. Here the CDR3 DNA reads TGTGCCAGCAGCCCCTTGGGACTAGCGGGAGGGAACAATGAGCAGTTCTTC.

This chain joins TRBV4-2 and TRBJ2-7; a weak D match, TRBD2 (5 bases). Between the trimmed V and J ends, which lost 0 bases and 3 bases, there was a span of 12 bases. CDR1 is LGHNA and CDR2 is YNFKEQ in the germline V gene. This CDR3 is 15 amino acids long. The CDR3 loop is CASSQDVRTRYEQYF. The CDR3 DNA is TGTGCCAGCAGCCAAGACGTGAGGACTCGCTACGAGCAGTACTTC.

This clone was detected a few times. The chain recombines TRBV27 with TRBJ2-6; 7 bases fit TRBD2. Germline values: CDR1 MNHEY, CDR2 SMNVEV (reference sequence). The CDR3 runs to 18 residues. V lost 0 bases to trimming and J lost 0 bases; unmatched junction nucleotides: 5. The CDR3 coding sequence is TGTGCCAGCAGTTTATCGGGGGGGATGGACTCTGGGGCCAACGTCCTGACTTTC. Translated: CASSLSGGMDSGANVLTF.

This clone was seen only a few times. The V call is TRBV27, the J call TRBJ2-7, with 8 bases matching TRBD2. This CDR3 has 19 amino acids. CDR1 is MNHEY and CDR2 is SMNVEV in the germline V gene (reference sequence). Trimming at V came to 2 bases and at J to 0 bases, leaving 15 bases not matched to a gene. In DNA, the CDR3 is TGTGCCAGCAGTTTACCCCTTATTGCGACTAGCGCCAGCTCCTACGAGCAGTACTTC. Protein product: CASSLPLIATSASSYEQYF.

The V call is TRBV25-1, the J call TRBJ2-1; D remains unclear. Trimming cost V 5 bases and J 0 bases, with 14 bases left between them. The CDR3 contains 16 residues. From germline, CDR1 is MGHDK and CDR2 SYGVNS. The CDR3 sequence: CASSPSHLSSYNEQFF. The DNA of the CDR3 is TGTGCCAGCAGTCCCTCTCATCTGAGCTCCTACAATGAGCAGTTCTTC.